Each of the 19 T cell receptor beta chains below was sequenced from the same sample in a study of cytomegalovirus exposure and HLA in healthy donors. The PCR employed 60 Vbeta primers together with 13 Jbeta primers. Some clones are missing from TCRdb's copy, which holds only in-frame ones; the method was immunoSEQ multiplex PCR. The sample lists roughly 200,000 clones, around 90% occurring once. The sample taken for sequencing was PBMCs. The receptors shown here come from a boy younger than 10 in good health and CMV-seronegative.

The rearrangement uses TRBV27 and TRBJ1-1; TRBD1 agrees at 11 bases. The V gene end was trimmed by 2 bases and the J gene end by 5 bases; junction bases not matched to a gene: 13. This CDR3 has 18 amino acids. Germline CDR1 MNHEY, CDR2 SMNVEV (reference sequence). CDR3 coding DNA: TGTGCCAGCAGTTTAAAGTCTGGACAGGGGGCAGGAGGGACTGAAGCTTTCTTT. Translating gives CASSLKSGQGAGGTEAFF.

This rearrangement joins TRBV28 to TRBJ2-5; D might be TRBD2 (6 bases). The CDR3 is 15 amino acids. V lost 4 bases, J lost 5 bases, and 17 bases lay in between. CDR1 MDHEN and CDR2 SYDVKM come from the germline V gene. CDR3 in DNA: TGTGCCAGCAGTTCCCGGGACGGAGGGGTGGAGACCCAGTACTTC. Amino acid sequence: CASSSRDGGVETQYF.

CDR3 residues: CASSFGQGTYEQYF. CDR3 bases: TGTGCCAGCAGCTTTGGACAGGGGACATACGAGCAGTACTTC. The chain has TRBV5-4 and TRBJ2-7, with TRBD1 identical over 9 bases. The CDR3 consists of 14 residues. In germline, CDR1 is SGHNT, CDR2 YYREEE (reference sequence). Unmatched junction bases numbered 4, after V lost 2 bases and J lost 4 bases.

The V and J genes are TRBV18 and TRBJ1-1, with D possibly TRBD1 on 5 matching bases. Trimming took off 3 bases at V and 0 bases at J, with 11 bases between the two ends. CDR3 size: 15 residues. Germline-derived CDR1 and CDR2 are KGHSH and LQKENI. CDR3 nucleotides: TGTGCCAGCTCACCGCGGGACGGTTTGAACACTGAAGCTTTCTTT. This encodes CASSPRDGLNTEAFF.

V gene TRBV30 combines with J gene TRBJ2-5; weak D call: TRBD2 (6 bases). The DNA end is more similar to TRBJ2-7, so the J call may be wrong. CDR3 length: 13 residues. The germline V gene encodes CDR1 GTSNPN and CDR2 SVGIG (reference sequence). CDR3: CAWKYGSSYEQYF. Here the CDR3 DNA reads TGTGCCTGGAAATACGGGAGCTCCTACGAGCAGTACTTC.

The rearrangement uses TRBV6-5 and TRBJ2-7; 9 nucleotides match TRBD2. The ends lost 1 base at V and 7 bases at J; junction bases unmatched: 8. The CDR3 totals 15 residues. Germline CDR1 and CDR2: MNHEY and SVGAGI. The CDR3 DNA follows: TGTGCCAGCAGTTACTTTGGGACTAGCTCGGGGGAGCAGTACTTC. The encoded protein is CASSYFGTSSGEQYF.

Notes on this clone: A read error may account for a junction end that differs from germline. This chain links TRBV29-1 with TRBJ1-1; 9 positions match TRBD1. The CDR3 is made up of 13 amino acids. The germline gives CDR1 SQVTM, CDR2 ANQGSEA. The CDR3 spells CNVEDRGESEAFF. The CDR3, as DNA: TGCAACGTTGAAGACAGGGGGGAAAGTGAAGCTTTCTTT.

CDR3 region: CASSLRGDNEQFF. In DNA form, the CDR3 reads TGTGCCAGCTCCTTGCGGGGCGACAATGAGCAGTTCTTC. The chain combines TRBV6-5 with TRBJ2-1; a possible D gene is TRBD2 (6 bases). The CDR3 has 13 amino acids. Trimming cost V 8 bases and J 5 bases, with 13 bases left between them. Germline loops: CDR1 MNHEY, CDR2 SVGAGI.

Note on this clone: Other DNA sequences in the same sample also yield this CDR3. The V call is TRBV9, the J call TRBJ2-1; 10 bases fit TRBD1. Germline trimming cut 3 bases from V and 5 bases from J; bases unmatched to any gene: 2. Germline loops: CDR1 SGDLS, CDR2 YYNGEE. CDR3 length equals 14 residues. In DNA, the CDR3 is TGTGCCAGCAGCGCCGGGACAGGGGACAATGAGCAGTTCTTC. The encoded protein is CASSAGTGDNEQFF.

Only one count was recorded for this clone. This rearrangement joins TRBV11-2 to TRBJ2-7, with 8 bases lining up with TRBD1. Germline CDR1 reads SGHAT; CDR2 reads FQNNGV. There are 15 residues in the CDR3. The V gene end was trimmed by 1 base and the J gene end by 0 bases; junction bases not matched to a gene: 2. Written as DNA, the CDR3 is TGTGCCAGCAGCTTAGTACAGGGGGACTCCTACGAGCAGTACTTC. This translates into CASSLVQGDSYEQYF.

This sequence joins TRBV7-3 and TRBJ2-4, with 7 positions matching TRBD1. Germline lookup yields CDR1 SGHTA and CDR2 FQGTGA. This CDR3 comprises 11 residues. The junction had 8 bases not matched to a gene; V was cut back by 9 bases and J by 12 bases. The CDR3 DNA reads TGTGCCAGTCGAAGGACAGGCAGTCAGTACTTC. Residues: CASRRTGSQYF.

The chain recombines TRBV6-1 with TRBJ1-4; D gene uncertain. Per germline, CDR1 MNHNS and CDR2 SASEGT. V was shortened by 1 base and J by 8 bases, with 5 bases between the two germline ends. CDR3 length equals 12 residues. The CDR3 region has the DNA TGTGCCAGCAGTGAAGACTGGGAAAAACTGTTTTTT. It specifies CASSEDWEKLFF.

The CDR3: CASSPQSAVSSYEQYF. CDR3 sequence (DNA): TGTGCCAGCTCACCCCAATCGGCGGTGAGCTCCTACGAGCAGTACTTC. The gene calls are TRBV18 and TRBJ2-7; no clear D gene. The germline V gene has CDR1 KGHSH and CDR2 LQKENI. The CDR3 contains 16 residues. Deletions cut 3 bases from V and 0 bases from J, with 15 bases between.

V gene TRBV29-1 combines with J gene TRBJ1-2; D might be TRBD1 (5 bases). Germline V gives CDR1 SQVTM, CDR2 ANQGSEA. CDR3 length: 13 residues. The ends were cut back, 6 bases at V and 8 bases at J, with 19 bases in the middle. DNA of the CDR3: TGCAGCGTGGACCCCTCGGTGGGGGGAGGCTACACCTTC. This codes for CSVDPSVGGGYTF. The entire variable domain, with the rest obtained from reference TRBV29-1 and TRBJ1-2, is as follows: SAVISQKPSRDICQRGTSLTIQCQVDSQVTMMFWYRQQPGQSLTLIATANQGSEATYESGFVIDKFPISRPNLTFSTLTVSNMSPEDSSIYLCSVDPSVGGGYTFGSGTRLTVV.

J is TRBJ1-1 and V is TRBV6-4, with unresolved D. The germline V and J ends were trimmed by 2 bases and 6 bases, with 7 bases remaining between them. The CDR3 covers 12 residues. The V gene's germline CDR1 is MRHNA and CDR2 SNTAGT. The CDR3 here is CASSDPPSEAFF. DNA for the CDR3: TGTGCCAGCAGTGACCCCCCGTCTGAAGCTTTCTTT.

CDR3 coding DNA: TGTGCCAGCAGTAGAACCGTCAGGGCGGGAGGCTACACCTTC. Encoded protein: CASSRTVRAGGYTF. The V gene is TRBV6-1, the J gene TRBJ1-2, with D possibly matching TRBD1 (5 bases). The CDR3 has 14 residues. V was pared by 5 bases and J by 8 bases, with 18 bases between. Germline V lookup: CDR1 MNHNS, CDR2 SASEGT.

A single count supports this clone. The CDR3 loop is CASSLFRPLTGKSTDTQYF. The CDR3 region has the DNA TGTGCCAGCAGCTTATTTAGGCCGCTGACAGGGAAGTCCACAGATACGCAGTATTTT. The chain recombines TRBV7-2 with TRBJ2-3; 7 bases fit TRBD1. The CDR3 consists of 19 residues. Germline lookup yields CDR1 SGHTA and CDR2 FQGNSA. J was trimmed by 2 bases and V by 2 bases; bases with no gene match: 16. The full variable domain, rest sourced from reference TRBV7-2 and TRBJ2-3, is GAGVSQSPSNKVTEKGKDVELRCDPISGHTALYWYRQSLGQGLEFLIYFQGNSAPDKSGLPSDRFSAERTGGSVSTLTIQRTQQEDSAVYLCASSLFRPLTGKSTDTQYFGPGTRLTVL.

This clone was seen a single time. The V and J genes are TRBV7-6 and TRBJ2-5; TRBD2 matches 9 bases. V trimming: 2 bases; J trimming: 9 bases; junction bases outside the gene matches: 13. This CDR3 is 16 amino acids long. Per germline, CDR1 SGHVS and CDR2 FNYEAQ. This CDR3 is CASSLTSGPPREAQYF. The CDR3 nucleotides are TGTGCCAGCAGCTTAACTAGCGGGCCTCCCAGGGAGGCCCAGTACTTC.

In its sample, this clone was seen once. The V call is TRBV5-1, the J call TRBJ2-7; no firm D call. V was pared by 0 bases and J by 3 bases, with 7 bases between. The CDR3 runs 13 residues. CDR1 and CDR2 (germline): SGHRS, YFSETQ. CDR3 bases: TGCGCCAGCAGCTTGGCGGGTGTCTACGAGCAGTACTTC. Its translation is CASSLAGVYEQYF.